These T cell receptor beta chains were read from a single sample in a study of OX40 agonist ivuxolimab in advanced cancers. The data were produced by immunoSEQ multiplex PCR, yet TCRdb's version contains in-frame clones alone and is incomplete. The sample consists of some 66,000 clones, about 91% of them appearing once. The input for sequencing was CD4+ or CD8+ T cells sorted from blood, taken in a trial of the OX40 agonist ivuxolimab. Receptors were obtained from an adult with an advanced solid tumor such as melanoma, head and neck, liver or kidney cancer. The CDR3 runs from the conserved cysteine through the conserved F or W. Fields, in order: clone size, V gene, J gene, CDR3 protein. The size field is filled for only some rows; it gives once, few, many or a size class.

>NA|TRBV2|TRBJ1-1
CASSATGNRGTEAFF
>NA|TRBV28|TRBJ2-3
CASVRRGSTDTQYF
>few|TRBV7-9|TRBJ1-6
CASSPRTGENSPLHF
>few|TRBV4-1|TRBJ1-2
CASRRGGAYGYTF
>once|TRBV5-6|TRBJ1-5
CASSLRGRYQPQHF
>NA|TRBV10-3|TRBJ1-2
CAITGQVNYGYTF
>NA|TRBV2|TRBJ2-3
CASRLTWLDTQYF
>NA|TRBV7-2|TRBJ1-2
CASSFDRVGYTF
>NA|TRBV2|TRBJ2-7
CASSTGTIYEQYF
>NA|TRBV5-3|TRBJ2-2
CASSLQDTGELFF
>NA|TRBV10-3|TRBJ2-7
CAIGKSPRDSYEQYF
>NA|TRBV6-6|TRBJ1-2
CASTNGDYNYGYTF
>few|TRBV2|TRBJ1-1
CASSDNRDGAFF
>NA|TRBV2|TRBJ2-7
CASSDPGQGLDEQYF
>NA|TRBV4-2|TRBJ1-4
CASSQDLSTLGEKLFF
>few|TRBV9|TRBJ2-1
CASSVAGSPYNEQFF
>NA|TRBV6-5|TRBJ1-6
CASRIGRLNSPLHF
>NA|TRBV6-5|TRBJ1-4
CASSYFKSEKLFF
>once|TRBV10-2|TRBJ2-7
CASSPGTSGTYEQYF
>NA|TRBV5-5|TRBJ2-7
CASSLSPTLGYEQYF
>NA|TRBV5-1|TRBJ2-7
CASSLGGGSEQYF